The next 12 T cell receptor beta chains were all read from a single sample in a study of ipilimumab plus nivolumab after autologous stem cell transplantation. Sequenced by immunoSEQ multiplex PCR; TCRdb stores in-frame clones only, minus some. The sample holds tens of thousands of clones, nearly 95% seen once. Sequencing used PBMCs, obtained in a trial of ipilimumab plus nivolumab as post-transplant consolidation. These receptors all stem from a male donor with multiple myeloma.

CDR3 amino acids: CASSVLAPEQFF. CDR3 in DNA: TGTGCCAGCAGTGTCCTAGCCCCTGAGCAGTTCTTC. The genes are TRBV6-1 and TRBJ2-1; D is possibly TRBD2 (5 bases). The V end was cut by 4 bases, the J end by 9 bases, with 10 bases between. The CDR3 runs to 12 residues. The germline V gene has CDR1 MNHNS and CDR2 SASEGT.

V is TRBV19 and J is TRBJ2-7; 7 bases agree with TRBD2. The CDR3 covers 15 residues. After removal of 4 bases from V and 2 bases from J, the junction contained 8 bases not matched to a gene. Per the germline V gene, CDR1 is LNHDA and CDR2 is SQIVND (reference sequence). The CDR3 sequence: CASSKIASGAYEQYF. The CDR3 coding sequence is TGTGCCAGTAGTAAAATCGCTAGCGGAGCCTACGAGCAGTACTTC.

V is TRBV10-3 and J is TRBJ1-1, with 7 bases matching TRBD1. Unmatched junction bases numbered 5, after V lost 3 bases and J lost 4 bases. This CDR3 is 14 amino acids long. Per the germline V gene, CDR1 is ENHRY and CDR2 is SYGVKD. This CDR3 is CAISEQGQSTEAFF. DNA of the CDR3: TGTGCCATCAGTGAACAGGGGCAGAGCACTGAAGCTTTCTTT.

The chain employs TRBV20-1 and TRBJ1-1; no reliable D call. The CDR3 has 11 amino acids. Germline loops: CDR1 DFQATT, CDR2 SNEGSKA (reference sequence). In DNA, the CDR3 is TGCAGGGTACTCAGGAACACTGAAGCTTTCTTT. Protein product: CRVLRNTEAFF.

The gene calls are TRBV19 and TRBJ1-2, with TRBD1 matching 7 bases. Germline trimming cut 7 bases from V and 4 bases from J; bases unmatched to any gene: 15. The germline V gene has CDR1 LNHDA and CDR2 SQIVND (reference sequence). The CDR3 is 16 amino acids. CDR3 coding DNA: TGTGCCAGTACCCGGGACAGTAACTTTCCGAGCTATGGCTACACCTTC. This translates into CASTRDSNFPSYGYTF.

CDR3 region: CASSLAGVYNEQFF. The CDR3 DNA is TGTGCCAGCAGCTTAGCGGGCGTTTACAATGAGCAGTTCTTC. V is TRBV11-3 and J is TRBJ2-1; D is uncertain. The CDR3 contains 14 residues. Germline CDR1 and CDR2: SGHNT and YENEEA. V was trimmed by 1 base and J by 4 bases, leaving 8 bases between them.

V and J are TRBV28 and TRBJ1-6; 9 bases line up with TRBD1. The J segment lost 14 bases and the V segment lost 4 bases, leaving 15 bases of the junction unmatched. Germline lookup yields CDR1 MDHEN and CDR2 SYDVKM. The CDR3 runs to 16 residues. The CDR3 sequence is CASSSSPGTGKNSLHF. The DNA for the CDR3 is TGTGCCAGCAGTTCCTCACCCGGGACAGGGAAAAACTCCCTCCACTTT.

The gene calls are TRBV5-1 and TRBJ2-3; TRBD1 or TRBD2 may be the D gene (5 bases each). CDR3 length: 14 residues. V lost 4 bases and J lost 0, with 9 bases in between. The germline V gene encodes CDR1 SGHRS and CDR2 YFSETQ. CDR3 DNA: TGCGCCAGCAGCGTGGGACCAAGCACAGATACGCAGTATTTT. This codes for CASSVGPSTDTQYF.

The gene calls are TRBV7-2 and TRBJ2-6; D is uncertain. The CDR3 runs to 13 residues. Germline V CDR1 and CDR2: SGHTA, FQGNSA. V gave up 7 bases and J gave up 4 bases, with 8 bases separating them. The CDR3 bases are TGTGCCAGCACCCGTTCGGGGGCCAACGTCCTGACTTTC. This gives the protein CASTRSGANVLTF.

V usage is TRBV28 and J usage is TRBJ1-6; 8 bases are a match to TRBD1. This CDR3 region has 16 residues. V gave up 6 bases and J gave up 2 bases; unmatched junction bases: 6. The germline gives CDR1 MDHEN, CDR2 SYDVKM. CDR3 sequence reads: CASSSDRGTYNSPLHF. DNA of the CDR3: TGTGCCAGCAGCTCCGACAGGGGTACCTATAATTCACCCCTCCACTTT.

The chain combines TRBV6-1 with TRBJ2-1; 8 bases agree with TRBD1. The junction had 11 bases not matched to a gene; V was cut back by 6 bases and J by 7 bases. The CDR3 has 15 amino acids. From germline, CDR1 is MNHNS and CDR2 SASEGT. The CDR3 DNA reads TGTGCCAGCAGAAGACTGGAGACAGGGGTGAATGAGCAGTTCTTC. Amino acids: CASRRLETGVNEQFF.

The gene calls are TRBV5-1 and TRBJ2-7; D is possibly TRBD2 (6 bases). CDR3 length: 12 amino acids. The V end lost 2 bases, the J end lost 7 bases, and 10 bases lay between the germline ends. Germline lookup yields CDR1 SGHRS and CDR2 YFSETQ. The CDR3 is CASSFDAGEQYF. Here the CDR3 DNA reads TGCGCCAGCAGCTTTGACGCGGGGGAGCAGTACTTC. Full variable domain (outside the CDR3, taken from reference TRBV5-1 and TRBJ2-7): KAGVTQTPRYLIKTRGQQVTLSCSPISGHRSVSWYQQTPGQGLQFLFEYFSETQRNKGNFPGRFSGRQFSNSRSEMNVSTLELGDSALYLCASSFDAGEQYFGPGTRLTVT.